This note documents a single TCR beta chain sequence. These data belong to a study of T cell clonotyping in hematopoietic cell transplantation. CDR3 length: 14 residues. V lost 3 bases and J lost 6, with 11 bases in between. In germline, CDR1 is MGHRA, CDR2 YSYEKL. TCRdb's table, derived via immunoSEQ multiplex PCR, lists solely in-frame clones and lacks some. The sample has more than 9,500 clones, approximately 90% seen once. The specimen was peripheral blood mononuclear cells. V and J are TRBV4-1 and TRBJ2-2, with D perhaps being TRBD1 or TRBD2 (5 bases each). This TCR was recovered from a woman between 50 and 59 years old in good health. Some clones in this sample may be carry-over from other donors' samples. As DNA, the CDR3 is TGCGCCAGCAGCCATGGGACGGCCTCCGGGGAGCTGTTTTTT. It encodes CASSHGTASGELFF.